This record covers a single T cell receptor beta chain. Its matching antigen is unknown. This sample is part of a study of shared clonotypes between healthy human individuals. Trimming cost V 6 bases and J 3 bases, with 14 bases left between them. Germline loops: CDR1 SQVTM, CDR2 ANQGSEA. CDR3 length: 13 amino acids. Clones were read by immunoSEQ multiplex PCR, and TCRdb kept only the in-frame ones, dropping some. The data hold approximately 2.5 million clones, with 80% to 95% observed a single time. Findings and limits, study-wide: Of the naive CD4 clonotypes, roughly 5.5% were shared across a handful of donors. Across subsets, estimated richness was generally greater for naive than for memory populations.

This receptor was identified in a man aged 18 to 35 in good health. Some clones in this sample may be carry-over from other donors' samples. Sequencing used naive CD4+ T cells from PBMCs. This sample's subset: CD45RA+ positively selected. V usage is TRBV29-1 and J usage is TRBJ1-1; a possible D gene is TRBD1 (5 bases). For the CDR3, the DNA is TGCAGCGTCATAGGGGAGTCCGACACTGAAGCTTTCTTT. Its translation is CSVIGESDTEAFF.